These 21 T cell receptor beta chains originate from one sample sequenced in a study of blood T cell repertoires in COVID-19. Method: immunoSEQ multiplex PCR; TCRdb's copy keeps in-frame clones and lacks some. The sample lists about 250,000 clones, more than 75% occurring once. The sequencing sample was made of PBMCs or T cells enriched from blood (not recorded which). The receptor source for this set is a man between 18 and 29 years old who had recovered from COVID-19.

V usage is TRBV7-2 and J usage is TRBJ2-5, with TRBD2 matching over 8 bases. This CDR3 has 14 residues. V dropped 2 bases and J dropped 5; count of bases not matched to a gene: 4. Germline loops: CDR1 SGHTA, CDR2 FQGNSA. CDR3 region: CASSLNGGAETQYF. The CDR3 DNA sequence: TGTGCCAGCAGCTTAAACGGGGGGGCCGAGACCCAGTACTTC.

For the CDR3, the DNA is TGCGCCAGCAGTGCCCACGGACTAGCGGGTAATACCGGGGAGCTGTTTTTT. Translating gives CASSAHGLAGNTGELFF. The chain uses TRBV10-1 and TRBJ2-2, with 11 bases lining up with TRBD2. The CDR3 consists of 17 residues. CDR1 is WNHNN and CDR2 is SYGVQD in the germline V gene (reference sequence). V trimming: 4 bases; J trimming: 5 bases; junction bases outside the gene matches: 9.

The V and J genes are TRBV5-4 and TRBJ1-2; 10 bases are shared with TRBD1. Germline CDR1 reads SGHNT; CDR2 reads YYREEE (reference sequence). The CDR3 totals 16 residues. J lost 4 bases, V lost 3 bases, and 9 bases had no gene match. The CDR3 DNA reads TGTGCCAGCAGCTCACCGACAGGGGGCTCTTTCTATGGCTACACCTTC. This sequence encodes CASSSPTGGSFYGYTF.

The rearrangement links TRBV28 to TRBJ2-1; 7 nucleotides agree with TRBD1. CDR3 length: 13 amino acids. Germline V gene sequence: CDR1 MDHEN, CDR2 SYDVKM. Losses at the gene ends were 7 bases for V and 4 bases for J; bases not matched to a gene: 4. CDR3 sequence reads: CASTGDRYNEQFF. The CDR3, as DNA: TGTGCCAGCACAGGGGACAGATACAATGAGCAGTTCTTC.

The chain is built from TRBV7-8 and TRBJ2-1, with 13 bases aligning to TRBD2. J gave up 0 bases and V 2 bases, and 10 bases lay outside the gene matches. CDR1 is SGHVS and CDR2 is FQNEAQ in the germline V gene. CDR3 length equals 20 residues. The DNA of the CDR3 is TGTGCCAGCAGCTTAAGACTAGCGGGGGGCCTTCTTAGCTCCTACAATGAGCAGTTCTTC. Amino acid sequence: CASSLRLAGGLLSSYNEQFF. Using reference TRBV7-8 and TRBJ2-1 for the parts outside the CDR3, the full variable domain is GAGVSQSPRYKVAKRGQDVALRCDPISGHVSLFWYQQALGQGPEFLTYFQNEAQLDKSGLPSDRFFAERPEGSVSTLKIQRTQQEDSAVYLCASSLRLAGGLLSSYNEQFFGPGTRLTVL.

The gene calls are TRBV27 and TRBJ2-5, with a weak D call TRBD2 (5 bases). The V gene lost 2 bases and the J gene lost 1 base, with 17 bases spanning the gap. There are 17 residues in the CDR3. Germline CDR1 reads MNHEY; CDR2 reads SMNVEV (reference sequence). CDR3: CASSLKPAREIQETQYF. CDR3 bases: TGTGCCAGCAGTTTAAAACCGGCGAGGGAAATCCAAGAGACCCAGTACTTC.

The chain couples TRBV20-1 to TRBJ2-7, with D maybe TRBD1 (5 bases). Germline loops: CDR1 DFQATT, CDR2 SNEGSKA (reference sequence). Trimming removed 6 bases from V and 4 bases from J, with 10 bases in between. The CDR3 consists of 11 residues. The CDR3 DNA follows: TGCAGTGCCATGACAGTTTACGAGCAGTACTTC. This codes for CSAMTVYEQYF.

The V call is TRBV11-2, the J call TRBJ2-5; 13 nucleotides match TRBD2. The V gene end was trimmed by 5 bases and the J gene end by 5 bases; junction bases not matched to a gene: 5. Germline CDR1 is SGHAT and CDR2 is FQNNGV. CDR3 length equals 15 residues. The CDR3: CASSLTSGGRETQYF. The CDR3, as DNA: TGTGCCAGCAGCCTGACTAGCGGGGGGAGGGAGACCCAGTACTTC.

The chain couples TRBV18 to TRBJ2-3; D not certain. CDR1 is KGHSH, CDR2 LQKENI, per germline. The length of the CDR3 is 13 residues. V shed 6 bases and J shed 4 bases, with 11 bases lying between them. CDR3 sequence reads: CASSRHPSDTQYF. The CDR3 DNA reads TGTGCCAGCTCCCGACACCCTTCAGATACGCAGTATTTT.

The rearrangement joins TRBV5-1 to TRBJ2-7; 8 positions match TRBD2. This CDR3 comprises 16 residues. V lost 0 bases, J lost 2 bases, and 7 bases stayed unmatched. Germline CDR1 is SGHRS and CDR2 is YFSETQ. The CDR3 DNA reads TGCGCCAGCAGCTTGGCCCCAGCGGGAGTGACCTACGAGCAGTACTTC. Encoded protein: CASSLAPAGVTYEQYF. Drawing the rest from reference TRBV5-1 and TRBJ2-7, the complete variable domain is KAGVTQTPRYLIKTRGQQVTLSCSPISGHRSVSWYQQTPGQGLQFLFEYFSETQRNKGNFPGRFSGRQFSNSRSEMNVSTLELGDSALYLCASSLAPAGVTYEQYFGPGTRLTVT.

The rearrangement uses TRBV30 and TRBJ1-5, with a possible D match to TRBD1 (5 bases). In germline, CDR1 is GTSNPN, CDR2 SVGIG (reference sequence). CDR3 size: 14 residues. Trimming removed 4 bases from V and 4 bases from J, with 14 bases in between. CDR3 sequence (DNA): TGTGCCTGGATTCCCAGGGCCGAAAATCAGCCCCAGCATTTT. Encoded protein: CAWIPRAENQPQHF.

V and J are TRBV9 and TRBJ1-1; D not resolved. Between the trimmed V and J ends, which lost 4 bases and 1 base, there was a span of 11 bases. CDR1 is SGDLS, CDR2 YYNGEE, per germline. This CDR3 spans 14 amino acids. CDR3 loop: CASSRSGANTEAFF. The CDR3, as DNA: TGTGCCAGCAGCCGATCGGGAGCGAACACTGAAGCTTTCTTT.

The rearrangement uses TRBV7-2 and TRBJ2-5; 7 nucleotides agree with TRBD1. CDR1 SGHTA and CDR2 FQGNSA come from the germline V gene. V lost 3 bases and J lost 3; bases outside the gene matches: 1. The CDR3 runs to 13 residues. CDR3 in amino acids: CASSFDREETQYF. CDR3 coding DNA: TGTGCCAGCAGCTTCGACAGGGAAGAGACCCAGTACTTC.

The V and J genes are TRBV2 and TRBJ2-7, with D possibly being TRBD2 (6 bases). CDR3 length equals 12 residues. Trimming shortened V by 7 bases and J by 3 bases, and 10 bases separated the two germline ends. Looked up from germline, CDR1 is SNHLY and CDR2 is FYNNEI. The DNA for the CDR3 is TGTGCCAGCATACGGGGGAACTACGAGCAGTACTTC. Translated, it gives CASIRGNYEQYF. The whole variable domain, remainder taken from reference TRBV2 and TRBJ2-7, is EPEVTQTPSHQVTQMGQEVILRCVPISNHLYFYWYRQILGQKVEFLVSFYNNEISEKSEIFDDQFSVERPDGSNFTLKIRSTKLEDSAMYFCASIRGNYEQYFGPGTRLTVT.

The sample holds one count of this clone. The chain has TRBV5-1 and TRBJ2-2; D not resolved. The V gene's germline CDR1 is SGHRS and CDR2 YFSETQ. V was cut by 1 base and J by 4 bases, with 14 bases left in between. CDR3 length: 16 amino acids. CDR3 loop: CASSLFLAESTGELFF. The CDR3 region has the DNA TGCGCCAGCAGCTTGTTTTTAGCTGAAAGCACCGGGGAGCTGTTTTTT.

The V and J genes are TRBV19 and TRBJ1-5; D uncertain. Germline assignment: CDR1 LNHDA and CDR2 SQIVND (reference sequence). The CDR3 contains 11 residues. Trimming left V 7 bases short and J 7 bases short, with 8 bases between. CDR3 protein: CASTPGQPQHF. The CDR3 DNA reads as TGTGCCAGTACGCCGGGGCAGCCCCAGCATTTT.

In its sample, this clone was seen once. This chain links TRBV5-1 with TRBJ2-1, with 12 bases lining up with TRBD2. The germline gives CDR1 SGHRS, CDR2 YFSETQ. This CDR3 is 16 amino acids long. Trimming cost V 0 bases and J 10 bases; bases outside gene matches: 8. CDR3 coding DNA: TGCGCCAGCAGCTTGGCGGCTAGCGGGGGGGCCGGGGAGCAGTTCTTC. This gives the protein CASSLAASGGAGEQFF.

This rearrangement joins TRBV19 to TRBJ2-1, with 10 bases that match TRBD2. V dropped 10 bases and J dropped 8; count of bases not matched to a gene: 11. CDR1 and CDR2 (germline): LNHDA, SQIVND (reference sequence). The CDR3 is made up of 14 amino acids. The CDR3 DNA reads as TGTGCCACCGTAAGCGGGAGGGCCGTCGATGAGCAGTTCTTC. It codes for CATVSGRAVDEQFF.

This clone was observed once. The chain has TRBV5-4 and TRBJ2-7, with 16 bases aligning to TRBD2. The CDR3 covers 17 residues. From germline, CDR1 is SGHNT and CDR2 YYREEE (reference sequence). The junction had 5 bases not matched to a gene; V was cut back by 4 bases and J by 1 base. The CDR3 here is CASSAGTSGRVSYEQYF. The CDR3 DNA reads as TGTGCCAGCAGCGCCGGGACTAGCGGGAGGGTGTCCTACGAGCAGTACTTC.

The CDR3 sequence is CSVESSGEQYF. The DNA of the CDR3 is TGCAGCGTTGAATCCAGCGGCGAGCAGTACTTC. The chain uses TRBV29-1 and TRBJ2-7; D is perhaps TRBD2 (5 bases). This CDR3 has 11 residues. V shed 2 bases and J shed 6 bases, with 8 bases lying between them. The germline V gene encodes CDR1 SQVTM and CDR2 ANQGSEA.

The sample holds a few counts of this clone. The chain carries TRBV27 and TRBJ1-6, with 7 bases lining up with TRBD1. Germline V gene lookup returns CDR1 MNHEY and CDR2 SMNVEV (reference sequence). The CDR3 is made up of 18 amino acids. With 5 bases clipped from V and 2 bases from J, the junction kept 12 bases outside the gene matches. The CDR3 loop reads CASSLFGTEGPYNSPLHF. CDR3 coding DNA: TGTGCCAGCAGTCTATTCGGGACAGAGGGCCCCTATAATTCACCCCTCCACTTT.